Below, one T cell receptor beta chain is given with its context. Its antigen is still unknown. The record originates from a study of T cells expressing NK-cell markers. The wider study: Researchers got TCR beta repertoires out of sorted CD3+CD56+NKG2C+, CD3+CD56+NKG2C- and CD3+CD56-NKG2C+ T cells. Seven HCMV-seropositive donors and one seronegative donor made up the eight sequenced donors.

This CDR3 has 13 residues. Per germline, CDR1 ENHRY and CDR2 SYGVKD. Study-wide findings and caveats: Roughly 1.0-8% of CD8+ T cells in six or seven donors belonged to dominant NKG2C+ clonotypes. Dominance of the CD3+CD56-NKG2C+ fraction by these clonotypes also held in several donors.

Using the 5' RACE reads, TCRdb records one entry per CDR3 protein without DNA. This table lists about 440,000 distinct CDR3 sequences. Sequencing used blood T cells: a sorted CD56 or NKG2C T cell subset, CD4+ or CD8+ T cells, or bulk PBMC T cells (not recorded which). V gene TRBV10-3 combines with J gene TRBJ2-1; without DNA, the TCRdb call of TRBD1 cannot be checked. This TCR was recovered from a woman between 18 and 70 years old in good health. CDR3 residues: CAIGPEGVDEQFF.